One and the same sample provided the 6 T cell receptor beta chains below, sequenced in a study of beta chain features in type 1 diabetes. Every isolated RNA sample was fully reverse transcribed, so sequencing captured expressed TCRB transcripts. Clones were read by immunoSEQ multiplex PCR, and TCRdb kept only the in-frame ones, dropping some. The profile shows under 800,000 clones, 15% of them singletons. Sequencing input: naive CD4+ T cells from blood. Source of these receptors: a man aged 18 to 30 in good health.

This clone was seen a few times. J is TRBJ2-7 and V is TRBV20-1; no reliable D call. The CDR3 has 11 residues. The V end lost 4 bases, the J end lost 5 bases, and 9 bases lay between the germline ends. Germline V CDR1 and CDR2: DFQATT, SNEGSKA (reference sequence). CDR3 sequence (DNA): TGCAGTGCTACCCCCACCCACGAGCAGTACTTC. Amino acid sequence: CSATPTHEQYF.

This clone came up a few times. The gene calls are TRBV7-2 and TRBJ2-5, with 9 nucleotides matching TRBD1. Trimming took 5 bases from V and 7 from J; bases not matched to a gene: 8. The germline V gene encodes CDR1 SGHTA and CDR2 FQGNSA. CDR3 length: 14 amino acids. CDR3 in amino acids: CASSNGQGRVTQYF. For the CDR3, the DNA is TGTGCCAGCAGCAACGGACAGGGGCGGGTGACCCAGTACTTC.

The gene calls are TRBV19 and TRBJ1-2; D remains ambiguous. This CDR3 comprises 15 residues. Germline V gene data show CDR1 as LNHDA and CDR2 as SQIVND (reference sequence). V was pared by 6 bases and J by 3 bases, with 17 bases between. The DNA of the CDR3 is TGTGCCAGTAGCTCCCCTGCGGAAGGCGACTATGGCTACACCTTC. It translates to CASSSPAEGDYGYTF.

The chain is built from TRBV25-1 and TRBJ1-2; 8 nucleotides line up with TRBD1. Trimming cost V 2 bases and J 4 bases; bases outside gene matches: 3. The germline V gene has CDR1 MGHDK and CDR2 SYGVNS. The CDR3 loop spans 14 amino acids. In DNA, the CDR3 is TGTGCCAGCAGTGAACAGGGGGCGCGCTATGGCTACACCTTC. Translated, it gives CASSEQGARYGYTF.

This clone was seen a few times. The rearrangement joins TRBV25-1 to TRBJ1-1; D not resolved. The CDR3 is made up of 11 amino acids. Germline V lookup: CDR1 MGHDK, CDR2 SYGVNS. Trimming left V 6 bases short and J 1 base short, with 3 bases between. Written as DNA, the CDR3 is TGTGCCAGCAGGAGGAACACTGAAGCTTTCTTT. This codes for CASRRNTEAFF.

The genes are TRBV5-1 and TRBJ2-2; D is unclear. Trimming removed 2 bases at V and 2 bases at J, with 13 bases between. Germline V gives CDR1 SGHRS, CDR2 YFSETQ. The CDR3 has 16 residues. The CDR3: CASSFSGRANTGELFF. CDR3 DNA: TGCGCCAGCAGCTTCTCCGGACGGGCAAACACCGGGGAGCTGTTTTTT.